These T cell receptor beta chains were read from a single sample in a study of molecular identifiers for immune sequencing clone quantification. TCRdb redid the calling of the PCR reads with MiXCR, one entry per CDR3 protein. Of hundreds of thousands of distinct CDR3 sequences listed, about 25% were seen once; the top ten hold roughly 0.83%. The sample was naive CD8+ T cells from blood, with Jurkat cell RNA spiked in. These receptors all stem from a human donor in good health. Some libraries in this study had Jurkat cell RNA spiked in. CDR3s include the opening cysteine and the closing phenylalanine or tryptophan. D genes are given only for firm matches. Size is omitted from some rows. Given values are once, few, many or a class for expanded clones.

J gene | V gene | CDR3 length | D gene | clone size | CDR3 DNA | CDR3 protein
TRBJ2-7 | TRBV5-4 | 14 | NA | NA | TGTGCCAGCAGCTTGGGCGACATCCCCTACGAGCAGTACTTC | CASSLGDIPYEQYF
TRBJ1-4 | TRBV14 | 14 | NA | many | TGTGCCAGCAGCCAAGAAACAGTAGCTGAAAAACTGTTTTTT | CASSQETVAEKLFF
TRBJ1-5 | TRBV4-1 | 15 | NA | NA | TGCGCCAGCAGCCAAAATCAGTGGGGCAATCAGCCCCAGCATTTT | CASSQNQWGNQPQHF
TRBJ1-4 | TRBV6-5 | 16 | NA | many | TGTGCCAGCAGGATAAGGAAGGGGTTACCCAATGAAAAACTGTTTTTT | CASRIRKGLPNEKLFF
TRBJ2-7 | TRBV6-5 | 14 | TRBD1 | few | TGTGCCAGCAGTTCCGGACAGGGGGACCACGAGCAGTACTTC | CASSSGQGDHEQYF
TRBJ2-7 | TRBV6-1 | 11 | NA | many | TGTGCCGGGATTACGGGGGTCGGGCAGTACTTC | CAGITGVGQYF
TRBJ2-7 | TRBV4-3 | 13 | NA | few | TGCGCCGGCAGCCAAGATTTGGCCTACGAGCAGTACTTC | CAGSQDLAYEQYF
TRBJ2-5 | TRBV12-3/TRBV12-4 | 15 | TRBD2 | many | TGTGCCAGCAGTTTCAGCGGGACCCTCCAAGAGACCCAGTACTTC | CASSFSGTLQETQYF
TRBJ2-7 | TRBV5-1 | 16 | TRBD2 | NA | TGCGCCAGCAGCCCTCAGGCGGGGGAGGCGTCCTACGAGCAGCACTTC | CASSPQAGEASYEQHF
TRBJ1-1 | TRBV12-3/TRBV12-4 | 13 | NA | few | TGTGCCAGCAGTTTATCTGGCAGCATCTCCCCTTTCTTT | CASSLSGSISPFF
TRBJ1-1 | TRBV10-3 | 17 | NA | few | TGTGCCATCAGTGACTTTGGTTCGGTGGAAGCGGACACTGAAGCTTTCTTT | CAISDFGSVEADTEAFF
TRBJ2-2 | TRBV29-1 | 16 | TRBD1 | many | TGCAGCGTTGAAGTTAGGACAGGGGGTCCTTCCGGGGAGCTGTTTTTT | CSVEVRTGGPSGELFF
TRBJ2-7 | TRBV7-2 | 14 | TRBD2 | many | TGTGCCAGCAGCGAAACTAGCGGCGGCTACGAGCAGTACTTC | CASSETSGGYEQYF
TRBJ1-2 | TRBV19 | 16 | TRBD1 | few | TGTGCCAGTAGCGTCGCTTGGGGACAGGGTCCCTATGGCTACACCTTC | CASSVAWGQGPYGYTF
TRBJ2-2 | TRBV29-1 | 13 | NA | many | TGCAGCGTTGATGAGGGGCATGGCGGGGAGCTGTTTTTT | CSVDEGHGGELFF
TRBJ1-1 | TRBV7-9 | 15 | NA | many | TGTGCCAGCAGCTTAGGCCGGGGGATGAACACTGAAGCTTTCTTT | CASSLGRGMNTEAFF
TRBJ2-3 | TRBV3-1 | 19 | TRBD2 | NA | TGTGCCAGCAGCCCGCTATCAACCCCCCTAGCGGGGGGGCAGGATACACAGTATTTT | CASSPLSTPLAGGQDTQYF
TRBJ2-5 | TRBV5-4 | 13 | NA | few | TGTGCCAGCAGCCGTTACTACCAAGAGACCCAGTACTTC | CASSRYYQETQYF
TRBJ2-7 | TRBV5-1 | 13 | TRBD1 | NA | TGCGCCAGCAGCTCAGGGACAGACGACGAGCAGTACTTC | CASSSGTDDEQYF
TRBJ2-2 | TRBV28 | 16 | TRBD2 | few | TGTGCCAGCAGTTTCGGACTAGCGGGACTCACCGGGGAGCTGTTTTTT | CASSFGLAGLTGELFF
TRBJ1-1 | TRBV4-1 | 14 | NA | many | TGCGCCAGCAGCCACACAACAGGGAACACTGAAGCTTTCTTT | CASSHTTGNTEAFF
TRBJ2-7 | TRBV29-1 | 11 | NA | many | TGCAGCGTTGGTGACGGATACGAGCAGTACTTC | CSVGDGYEQYF
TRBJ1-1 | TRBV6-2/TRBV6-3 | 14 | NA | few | TGTGCCAGCAGTCCAGCTGGATCGAACACTGAAGCTTTCTTT | CASSPAGSNTEAFF
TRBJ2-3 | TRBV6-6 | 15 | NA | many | TGTGCCAGCAGAAATGGATACAGGGTTTCAGATACGCAGTATTTT | CASRNGYRVSDTQYF
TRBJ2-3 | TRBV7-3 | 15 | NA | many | TGTGCCAGCGGCCCGGGTTTTGCCTTCACAGATACGCAGTATTTT | CASGPGFAFTDTQYF
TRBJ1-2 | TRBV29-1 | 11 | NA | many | TGCAGCGTTGGGACAGACTATGGCTACACCTTC | CSVGTDYGYTF
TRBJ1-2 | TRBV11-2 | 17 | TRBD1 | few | TGTGCCAGCAGCTTAGTCCCCCCGGACAGGGGACTCTATGGCTACACCTTC | CASSLVPPDRGLYGYTF
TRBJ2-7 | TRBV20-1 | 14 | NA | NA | TGCAGTGCTGAAGGGGGGGAAAGCTCCTACGAGCAGTACTTC | CSAEGGESSYEQYF
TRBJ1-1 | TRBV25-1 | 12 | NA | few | TGTGCCAGCAGTGTTGCGCACACTGAAGCTTTCTTT | CASSVAHTEAFF
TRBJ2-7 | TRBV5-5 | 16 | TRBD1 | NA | TGTGCCAGCAGCCCTCACAGGGGGGTCCGCTCCTACGAGCAGTACTTC | CASSPHRGVRSYEQYF
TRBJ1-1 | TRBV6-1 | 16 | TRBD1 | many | TGTGCCAGCAGTGAAGTGCCCCGTTCAGGGGGTCTCGAAGCTTTCTTT | CASSEVPRSGGLEAFF
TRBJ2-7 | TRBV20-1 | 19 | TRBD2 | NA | TGCAGTGCTAGAGATGGTTTCGGTTTAGCGGGGGACCTCCTAGGGACGCAGTACTTC | CSARDGFGLAGDLLGTQYF
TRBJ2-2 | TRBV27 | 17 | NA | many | TGTGCCAGCAGCCCCCTTTTAGGGCTAGCAGGTACCGGGGAGCTGTTTTTT | CASSPLLGLAGTGELFF
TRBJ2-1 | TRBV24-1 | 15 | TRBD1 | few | TGTGCCACCAGTGATCCCGCCACAGGGGTCAATGAGCAGTTCTTC | CATSDPATGVNEQFF
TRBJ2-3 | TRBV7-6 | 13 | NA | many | TGTGCCAGCAGCGGACAGCTCACAGATACGCAGTATTTT | CASSGQLTDTQYF
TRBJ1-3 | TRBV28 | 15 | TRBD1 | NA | TGTGCCAGCAGCCACAGGGGAGTGGGTGGAAACACCATATATTTT | CASSHRGVGGNTIYF
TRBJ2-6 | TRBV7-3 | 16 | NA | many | TGTGCCAGCACCGAATCTGGAGGGTCTGGGGCCAACGTCCTGACTTTC | CASTESGGSGANVLTF
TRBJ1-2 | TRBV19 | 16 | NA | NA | TGTGCCAGTACCGCATTGATAGGGCTGGCAATATATGGCTACACCTTC | CASTALIGLAIYGYTF
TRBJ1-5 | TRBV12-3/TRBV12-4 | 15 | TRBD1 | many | TGTGCCAGCAGTTCAACTACAGGGGGCAGGCAGCCCCAGCATTTT | CASSSTTGGRQPQHF
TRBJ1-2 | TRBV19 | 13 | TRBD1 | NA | TGTGCCAGTGCAGACAGGGGAAACTATGGCTACACCTTC | CASADRGNYGYTF
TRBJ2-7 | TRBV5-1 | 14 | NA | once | TGCGCCCGCAGCTGGGGGGGGGCCGACTACGAGCAGTACTTC | CARSWGGADYEQYF
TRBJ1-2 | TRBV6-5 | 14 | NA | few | TGTGCCAGCAGTTACTCCCAGGGACTCTATGGCTACACCTTC | CASSYSQGLYGYTF
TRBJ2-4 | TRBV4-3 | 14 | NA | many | TGCGCCAGCAGCCAAGTCCGGGACACCAACATTCAGTACTTC | CASSQVRDTNIQYF
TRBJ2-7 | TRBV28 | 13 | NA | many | TGTGCCAGCAGGCAGAGACAAGACTACGAGCAGTACTTC | CASRQRQDYEQYF